This T cell receptor (beta chain) stems from a study of Graves' ophthalmopathy and Graves' hyperthyroidism. General study findings and limits: Appearing in blood as well were most expanded thyroid clonotypes above 0.001 frequency.

Under 3 months in duration, the ophthalmopathy in affected donors had moderate-to-severe activity, CAS ≥3 and NOSPECS ≥4. The PBMC fraction was derived from 10 ml of fresh peripheral blood. V lost 8 bases, J lost 4 bases, and 9 bases lay in between. The CDR3 loop spans 13 amino acids. Germline assignment: CDR1 SNHLY and CDR2 FYNNEI. Ten or more counts support this clonotype. Antigen: not known. The sequenced template was RNA, covering the TCR beta CDR3 region. A first-round RT-PCR used HTBI primers, followed by a second-round multiplex PCR. TCRdb re-called the multiplex PCR reads through MiXCR, storing one row per CDR3 protein. This repertoire shows 210,000 or so distinct CDR3 sequences, about 32% found once; its top ten account for around 10%.

The sequence was collected from a man aged 45-65 years with Graves' ophthalmopathy. This sequence joins TRBV2 and TRBJ1-6; D ambiguous. The sample comprised peripheral blood. The CDR3 region is CASGADYNSPLHF. For the CDR3, the DNA is TGTGCCAGCGGCGCCGATTATAATTCACCCCTCCACTTT. Filled out from reference TRBV2 and TRBJ1-6, the complete variable domain reads EPEVTQTPSHQVTQMGQEVILRCVPISNHLYFYWYRQILGQKVEFLVSFYNNEISEKSEIFDDQFSVERPDGSNFTLKIRSTKLEDSAMYFCASGADYNSPLHFGNGTRLTVT.